The 27 T cell receptor beta chains listed next were all sequenced from one sample in a study of response to subunit inactivated influenza vaccine. TCRdb re-called the RT-PCR reads with MiXCR, one entry per CDR3 protein. Of more than 600,000 distinct CDR3 sequences in the sample, 18% were seen once. The source material was PBMCs from blood, sampled roughly 5 days after vaccination. These receptors all stem from a man aged 45-65 years who received an inactivated influenza vaccine.

The chain uses TRBV4-3 and TRBJ1-5, with no clear D. Germline V gene data show CDR1 as LGHNA and CDR2 as YSLEER. Trimming left V 0 bases short and J 2 bases short, with 5 bases between. CDR3 length: 14 residues. This CDR3 reads CASSQEFGNQPQHF. CDR3 DNA: TGCGCCAGCAGCCAAGAATTCGGCAATCAGCCCCAGCATTTT.

The rearrangement links TRBV27 to TRBJ1-6, with D tentatively TRBD1 (5 bases). Germline-derived CDR1 and CDR2 are MNHEY and SMNVEV (reference sequence). The CDR3 totals 18 residues. Trimming took off 2 bases at V and 0 bases at J, with 14 bases between the two ends. The CDR3 DNA reads as TGTGCCAGCAGTTTAGAAAGGGGATCGAGCTCCTATAATTCACCCCTCCACTTT. It yields the protein CASSLERGSSSYNSPLHF.

This clonotype was seen a few times. This chain joins TRBV13 and TRBJ2-3; D is unclear. The germline gives CDR1 PRHDT, CDR2 FYEKMQ (reference sequence). Trimming took off 5 bases at V and 4 bases at J, with 13 bases between the two ends. This CDR3 spans 14 amino acids. CDR3 protein: CASSAGPSADTQYF. CDR3 nucleotide sequence: TGTGCCAGCAGCGCCGGCCCGAGCGCAGATACGCAGTATTTT.

The genes are TRBV7-7 and TRBJ2-2; no definite D call. Between the trimmed V and J ends, which lost 2 bases and 2 bases, there was a span of 15 bases. The CDR3 is 17 residues long. The germline gives CDR1 SSHAT, CDR2 FNYEAQ (reference sequence). The CDR3: CASSLNKGWLNTGELFF. Written as DNA, the CDR3 is TGTGCCAGCAGCTTAAATAAGGGCTGGCTAAACACCGGGGAGCTGTTTTTT.

The rearrangement uses TRBV20-1 and TRBJ2-5; the match to TRBD2 covers 11 bases. The V segment lost 1 base and the J segment 2 bases; nucleotides outside the gene matches: 6. Germline CDR1 is DFQATT and CDR2 is SNEGSKA (reference sequence). The CDR3 covers 16 residues. Written as DNA, the CDR3 is TGCAGTGCTAGAGGAAAGGGGACTAGCGGTCAAGAGACCCAGTACTTC. Amino acid sequence: CSARGKGTSGQETQYF.

J is TRBJ1-4 and V is TRBV5-1, with D perhaps matching TRBD1 (6 bases). This CDR3 comprises 14 residues. The V gene's germline CDR1 is SGHRS and CDR2 YFSETQ. The V gene lost 4 bases and the J gene lost 7 bases, with 14 bases spanning the gap. CDR3 in DNA: TGCGCCAGCAGCGTCACAGGGAGGGGTGAAAAACTGTTTTTT. As protein: CASSVTGRGEKLFF.

This clonotype occurred many times. This chain links TRBV11-2 with TRBJ1-2; a weak D match, TRBD1 (6 bases). Germline loops: CDR1 SGHAT, CDR2 FQNNGV. V was shortened by 0 bases and J by 4 bases, with 21 bases between the two germline ends. The CDR3 runs to 18 residues. This CDR3 reads CASSLDGIGQTGGYGYTF. For the CDR3, the DNA is TGTGCCAGCAGCTTAGATGGAATAGGGCAGACAGGTGGCTATGGCTACACCTTC.

This chain uses TRBV6-2 or TRBV6-3 with TRBJ2-2; TRBD2 matches 9 bases. CDR1 is MNHEY, CDR2 SVGEGT, per germline. The CDR3 runs 20 residues. V was pared by 6 bases and J by 1 base, with 18 bases of the junction left unmatched. CDR3 sequence (DNA): TGTGCCAGCAGGCTTTACTTTACTAGCGGGTCCAACCGGAACACCGGGGAGCTGTTTTTT. It specifies CASRLYFTSGSNRNTGELFF.

This chain connects TRBV11-2 to TRBJ2-7, with 13 bases that match TRBD2. J was trimmed by 2 bases and V by 1 base; bases with no gene match: 11. Germline V lookup: CDR1 SGHAT, CDR2 FQNNGV. CDR3 length: 19 residues. In DNA form, the CDR3 reads TGTGCCAGCAGCTTAGGTACTAGCGGGAGGGCCAGAGCGACCTACGAGCAGTACTTC. Its protein is CASSLGTSGRARATYEQYF.

The rearrangement uses TRBV27 and TRBJ2-7; the match to TRBD1 covers 7 bases. Trimming cost V 0 bases and J 6 bases; bases outside gene matches: 17. The CDR3 has 18 residues. Germline CDR1 MNHEY, CDR2 SMNVEV (reference sequence). For the CDR3, the DNA is TGTGCCAGCAGTTTATCGGGATCCCCGGGACAGCAAAAGCCCGAGCAGTACTTC. It yields the protein CASSLSGSPGQQKPEQYF.

For the CDR3, the DNA is TGTGCCAGCAGCCCGCAGGGACACCCTGGGGAGACCCAGTACTTC. It translates to CASSPQGHPGETQYF. This chain links TRBV7-2 with TRBJ2-5; D is perhaps TRBD1 (6 bases). The CDR3 contains 15 residues. Trimming shortened V by 5 bases and J by 5 bases, and 18 bases separated the two germline ends. The V gene's germline CDR1 is SGHTA and CDR2 FQGNSA. Full variable domain (remainder filled in from reference TRBV7-2 and TRBJ2-5): GAGVSQSPSNKVTEKGKDVELRCDPISGHTALYWYRQSLGQGLEFLIYFQGNSAPDKSGLPSDRFSAERTGGSVSTLTIQRTQQEDSAVYLCASSPQGHPGETQYFGPGTRLLVL.

The chain has TRBV20-1 and TRBJ2-1; 8 bases map to TRBD2. Germline values: CDR1 DFQATT, CDR2 SNEGSKA (reference sequence). Trimming removed 6 bases from V and 9 bases from J; junction bases left unmatched: 10. This CDR3 has 13 amino acids. CDR3 coding DNA: TGCAGTGCGAAATCGGGAGGGCCGGTTGAGCAGTTCTTC. Protein product: CSAKSGGPVEQFF.

The chain carries TRBV2 and TRBJ1-1; D is uncertain. V lost 10 bases and J 0 bases, leaving 18 bases between the germline ends. The CDR3 has 15 amino acids. Germline values: CDR1 SNHLY, CDR2 FYNNEI. CDR3 loop: CATTSGQDLNTEAFF. CDR3 DNA: TGTGCCACCACTAGTGGTCAGGATCTGAACACTGAAGCTTTCTTT.

The V call is TRBV15, the J call TRBJ2-3; tentatively, D is TRBD2 (6 bases). Trimming removed 5 bases at V and 5 bases at J, with 26 bases between. CDR3 length: 18 residues. From germline, CDR1 is LNHNV and CDR2 YYDKDF (reference sequence). CDR3 nucleotides: TGTGCCACCAGCGGAATGGGGGGTGCCGTGCCAAGGGTAGATACGCAGTATTTT. It specifies CATSGMGGAVPRVDTQYF.

This clonotype was detected ten times or more. This chain joins TRBV9 and TRBJ2-1, with 8 bases aligning to TRBD2. From germline, CDR1 is SGDLS and CDR2 YYNGEE. The CDR3 loop spans 17 amino acids. After removal of 0 bases from V and 0 bases from J, the junction contained 5 bases not matched to a gene. Here the CDR3 DNA reads TGTGCCAGCAGCGTAGGTAGGAGCGGGAGCTCCTACAATGAGCAGTTCTTC. It is translated as CASSVGRSGSSYNEQFF.

The chain carries TRBV20-1 and TRBJ1-4; the D is unclear. This CDR3 is built from 13 residues. CDR1 and CDR2 (germline): DFQATT, SNEGSKA (reference sequence). The V gene lost 5 bases and the J gene lost 3 bases, with 10 bases spanning the gap. The CDR3 region is CSAGSGANEKLFF. The CDR3 bases are TGCAGTGCTGGATCCGGGGCTAATGAAAAACTGTTTTTT.

The chain recombines TRBV20-1 with TRBJ2-1, with TRBD2 matching 7 bases. The germline V gene encodes CDR1 DFQATT and CDR2 SNEGSKA (reference sequence). Losses at the gene ends were 0 bases for V and 4 bases for J; bases not matched to a gene: 3. The CDR3 covers 14 residues. CDR3 bases: TGCAGTGCTAGAGACGAGCGGGGTTACAATGAGCAGTTCTTC. Its translation is CSARDERGYNEQFF.

This clonotype has at least ten counts. CDR3 bases: TGTGCCAGCAGTGAACCCGACGGATTCTCTGGAAACACCATATATTTT. This sequence encodes CASSEPDGFSGNTIYF. This chain connects TRBV25-1 to TRBJ1-3; D gene ambiguous. CDR1 and CDR2 from the germline V gene are MGHDK and SYGVNS. This CDR3 has 16 amino acids. Deletions cut 2 bases from V and 0 bases from J, with 11 bases between.

The V and J genes are TRBV28 and TRBJ2-7; 8 bases align to TRBD1. The germline CDR1 and CDR2 sequences are MDHEN and SYDVKM. This CDR3 region has 14 residues. V trimming: 2 bases; J trimming: 9 bases; junction bases outside the gene matches: 9. DNA of the CDR3: TGTGCCAGCAGTTTACCAGGGGGCGCTGGGGGGCAGTACTTC. Residues: CASSLPGGAGGQYF.

The genes are TRBV6-4 and TRBJ2-5; D possibly corresponds to TRBD2 (6 bases). Germline V gene data show CDR1 as MRHNA and CDR2 as SNTAGT. The CDR3 spans 13 residues. V was shortened by 4 bases and J by 5 bases, with 11 bases between the two germline ends. CDR3 protein: CASSGNGGETQYF. The CDR3 bases are TGTGCCAGCAGTGGCAACGGAGGGGAGACCCAGTACTTC.

V gene TRBV12-3 or TRBV12-4 combines with J gene TRBJ1-5; D is undetermined. The germline V and J ends were trimmed by 5 bases and 4 bases, with 18 bases remaining between them. The CDR3 totals 16 residues. The CDR3 is CASSKDGRLWNQPQHF. CDR3 bases: TGTGCCAGCAGTAAGGACGGGAGGCTGTGGAATCAGCCCCAGCATTTT.

Many counts were recorded for this clonotype. V and J are TRBV4-2 and TRBJ2-7; D might be TRBD1 (6 bases). Germline V gene lookup returns CDR1 LGHNA and CDR2 YNFKEQ. V was shortened by 0 bases and J by 0 bases, with 18 bases between the two germline ends. The CDR3 is 18 residues long. The CDR3 spells CASSQDLSRTVTSYEQYF. CDR3 DNA: TGTGCCAGCAGCCAAGACCTTAGCCGGACAGTTACCTCCTACGAGCAGTACTTC.

J is TRBJ2-1 and V is TRBV9; the D call may be TRBD1 or TRBD2 (5 bases each). Trimming removed 0 bases at V and 8 bases at J, with 24 bases between. In germline, CDR1 is SGDLS, CDR2 YYNGEE. CDR3 size: 18 residues. In DNA, the CDR3 is TGTGCCAGCAGCGTAGCAGGGTCCGGGCGGGCAGTGGGCCATGAGCAGTTCTTC. Translation gives CASSVAGSGRAVGHEQFF.

This chain links TRBV7-6 with TRBJ1-1; TRBD1 is a possible D gene (5 bases). The CDR3 covers 12 residues. Germline CDR1 is SGHVS and CDR2 is FNYEAQ. V lost 8 bases to trimming and J lost 7 bases, with 14 bases between them. CDR3 in amino acids: CASRDGGDEAFF. For the CDR3, the DNA is TGTGCCAGCCGGGACGGGGGGGATGAAGCTTTCTTT. The variable domain in full, with the rest retrieved from reference TRBV7-6 and TRBJ1-1, is GAGVSQSPRYKVTKRGQDVALRCDPISGHVSLYWYRQALGQGPEFLTYFNYEAQQDKSGLPNDRFSAERPEGSISTLTIQRTEQRDSAMYRCASRDGGDEAFFGQGTRLTVV.

This chain connects TRBV20-1 to TRBJ1-2; D is unresolved. V lost 6 bases and J 5 bases, leaving 16 bases between the germline ends. The germline gives CDR1 DFQATT, CDR2 SNEGSKA (reference sequence). This CDR3 is built from 13 residues. CDR3 sequence reads: CSASDGIDYGYTF. For the CDR3, the DNA is TGCAGTGCATCGGACGGAATCGATTATGGCTACACCTTC.

This clonotype came up many times. This chain links TRBV10-3 with TRBJ2-2, with a weak D call TRBD1 (5 bases). This CDR3 has 13 residues. CDR1 and CDR2 from the germline V gene are ENHRY and SYGVKD. The CDR3 is CAYSAGRGGELFF. Here the CDR3 DNA reads TGTGCGTACTCGGCAGGGCGAGGCGGGGAGCTGTTTTTT.

This clonotype was detected only a few times. The chain is built from TRBV20-1 and TRBJ2-1; D uncertain. Trimming removed 0 bases from V and 4 bases from J, with 7 bases in between. The CDR3 is 13 residues long. In germline, CDR1 is DFQATT, CDR2 SNEGSKA (reference sequence). This chain's CDR3 is CSARDARYNEQFF. CDR3 DNA sequence: TGCAGTGCTAGAGATGCTCGATACAATGAGCAGTTCTTC.